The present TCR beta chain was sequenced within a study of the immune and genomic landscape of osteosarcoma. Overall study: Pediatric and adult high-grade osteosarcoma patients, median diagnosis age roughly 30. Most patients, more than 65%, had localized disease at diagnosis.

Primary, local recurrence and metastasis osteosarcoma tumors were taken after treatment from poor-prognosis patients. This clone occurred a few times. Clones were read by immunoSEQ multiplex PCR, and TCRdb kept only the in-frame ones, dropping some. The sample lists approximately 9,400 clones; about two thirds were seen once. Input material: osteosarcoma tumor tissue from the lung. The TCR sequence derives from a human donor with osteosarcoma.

CDR3 protein: CASSYDTDEQYF. The CDR3 DNA reads TGCGCCAGCAGCTACGACACGGACGAGCAGTACTTC. This chain links TRBV5-1 with TRBJ2-7; D call uncertain. In germline, CDR1 is SGHRS, CDR2 YFSETQ. Trimming left V 3 bases short and J 5 bases short, with 9 bases between. This CDR3 comprises 12 residues.